The TCR beta chain described here comes from a study of beta chain features in type 1 diabetes. General study findings and limits: Moderately but significantly shorter TCRB CDR3s were found in Type 1 diabetes patients in all four CD4+ subsets. The naive, central memory and Treg TCRB repertoires showed an apparent similarity that was greater among patients than among healthy donors.

Per germline, CDR1 SEHNR and CDR2 FQNEAQ (reference sequence). CDR3 size: 16 residues. V lost 5 bases to trimming and J lost 1 base; unmatched junction nucleotides: 9. Investigators reverse transcribed all isolated RNA, so they sequenced expressed TCRB transcripts. Clones were read by immunoSEQ multiplex PCR, and TCRdb kept only the in-frame ones, dropping some. The data show just over 450,000 clones, around 30% seen once. Cells sorted by CD45RO/CCR7/CD25/CD127/CD95/CD27 comprised CD4+ naive, central memory, regulatory and stem cell-like memory cells. Each population that was sorted was more than 98% pure. As concerns this clone: Its target is unknown.

This receptor was identified in a man aged 18 to 30 in good health. The specimen sequenced was naive CD4+ T cells from blood. The genes are TRBV7-9 and TRBJ2-5; 8 bases are shared with TRBD2. The CDR3 DNA reads TGTGCCAGCAGCCCGTGGACTAGCAGAAGCCAAGAGACCCAGTACTTC. Protein product: CASSPWTSRSQETQYF.